The present T cell receptor (beta chain) was sequenced within a study of T cell repertoires in cytomegalovirus infection. Study in general: Well-studied HLA-B-restricted epitopes and recently identified HLA-C-restricted epitopes of CMV were both used in the study. It was the public TCR beta signatures that indicated both CMV infection and matching HLA type.

Study outcomes and limitations: Adding up the frequency of public TCR beta families identified people who carried CMV plus the relevant HLA. HLA-C-restricted TCR beta clonotypes specific for CMV led the ex vivo response.

MiXCR, run by TCRdb on the reads, gives a single entry per CDR3 protein. This sample has fewer than 1,000,000 distinct CDR3 sequences, with roughly 30% found just once. The CDR3 is 13 amino acids. The germline V and J ends were trimmed by 0 bases and 2 bases, with 5 bases remaining between them. This clonotype has at least ten counts. Its antigen remains unidentified. Sequencing used cultured CD8+ T cells from PBMCs, obtained from culture after CMV antigen stimulation. This clonotype originated in a human donor in good health (CMV status not recorded). Some clones in this sample may be carry-over from other donors' samples. The chain links TRBV12-3 or TRBV12-4 to TRBJ2-7, with D perhaps matching TRBD2 (5 bases). The CDR3, as DNA: TGTGCCAGCAGTTTAGCTAGCGCCTACGAGCAGTACTTC. Encoded protein: CASSLASAYEQYF.